The present entry profiles one T cell receptor beta chain with its context. The entry originates in a study of blood T cell repertoires in COVID-19. Turning to the study itself: Spain, Italy and the United States supplied samples that represented acute and convalescent COVID-19. Sources were T cells, B-cell-depleted T cells, or PBMCs; the material itself was cDNA or gDNA.

Germline V CDR1 and CDR2: SGHRS, YFSETQ. The CDR3 spans 15 residues. Unmatched junction bases numbered 12, after V lost 4 bases and J lost 5 bases. In the original workflow: By means of reference gene primer amplification, nucleated cell counts were estimated. Method: immunoSEQ multiplex PCR; TCRdb's copy keeps in-frame clones and lacks some. V, J and clone size derive from that table, while D and trimming were established from the DNA sequence. The table shows approximately 70,000 clones, with more than 80% occurring only once. Input material: peripheral blood. The receptor's source is an elderly woman with active COVID-19. This chain joins TRBV5-1 and TRBJ2-7; 7 nucleotides match TRBD1. CDR3 in amino acids: CASSPQGPPLDEQYF. In DNA form, the CDR3 reads TGCGCCAGCAGCCCACAGGGGCCCCCCCTAGACGAGCAGTACTTC.